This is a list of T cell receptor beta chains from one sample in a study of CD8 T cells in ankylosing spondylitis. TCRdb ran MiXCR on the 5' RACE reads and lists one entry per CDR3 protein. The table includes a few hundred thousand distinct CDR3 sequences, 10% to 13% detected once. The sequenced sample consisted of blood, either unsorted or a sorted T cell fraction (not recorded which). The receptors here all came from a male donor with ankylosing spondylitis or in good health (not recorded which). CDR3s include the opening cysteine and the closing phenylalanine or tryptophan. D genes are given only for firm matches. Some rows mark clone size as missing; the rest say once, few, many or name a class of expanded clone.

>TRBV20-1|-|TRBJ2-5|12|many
TGCAGTGCTAGCCCACGCCAAGAGACCCAGTACTTC
CSASPRQETQYF
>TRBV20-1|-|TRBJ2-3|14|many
TGCAGTGCTAGAAAGAGGGGAGCCACAGATACGCAGTATTTT
CSARKRGATDTQYF
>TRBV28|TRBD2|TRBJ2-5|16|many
TGTGCCAGCAGTAAACTAGCGGGGAATATACAAGAGACCCAGTACTTC
CASSKLAGNIQETQYF
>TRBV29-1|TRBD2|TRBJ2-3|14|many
TGCAGCGTTGTTGGGGGGGATAGCACAGATACGCAGTATTTT
CSVVGGDSTDTQYF
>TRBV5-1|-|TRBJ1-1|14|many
TGCGCCAGCAGCTTGGTTAGGCGGGAGGGTGAAGCTTTCTTT
CASSLVRREGEAFF
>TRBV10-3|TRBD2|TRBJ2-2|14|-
TGTGCCACACAGGGACTAGCAGACACCGGGGAGCTGTTTTTT
CATQGLADTGELFF
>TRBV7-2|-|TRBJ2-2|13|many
TGTGCCAGCCGGTTCGGGGGCACCGGGGAGCTGTTTTTT
CASRFGGTGELFF
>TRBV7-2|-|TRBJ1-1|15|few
TGTGCCAGCAGCGTAGGGGGGGGGGTCGGCACTGAAGCTTTCTTT
CASSVGGGVGTEAFF
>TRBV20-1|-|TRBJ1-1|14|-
TGCAGTGCTAGAGTCCCAGGGTTGAACACTGAAGCTTTCTTT
CSARVPGLNTEAFF
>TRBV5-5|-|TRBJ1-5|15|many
TGTGCCAGCAGCCCAGTCGCATCGGGCAATCAGCCCCAGCATTTT
CASSPVASGNQPQHF
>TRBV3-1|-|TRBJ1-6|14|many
TGTGCCAGCAGCCAAGATCAAAACACCCAGCGCCTCCACTTT
CASSQDQNTQRLHF
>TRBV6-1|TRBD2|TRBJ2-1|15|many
TGTGCCACTCCAAAACCCGGGACTAGCTACAATGAGCAGTTCTTC
CATPKPGTSYNEQFF
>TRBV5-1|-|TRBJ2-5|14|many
TGCGCCAGCAGCTTGTACCCTGCCCAAGAGACCCAGTACTTC
CASSLYPAQETQYF
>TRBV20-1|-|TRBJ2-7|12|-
TGCAGTGCTAGGTTCGGGGTCTACGAGCAGTACTTC
CSARFGVYEQYF
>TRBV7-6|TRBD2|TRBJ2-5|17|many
TGTGCCAGCAGCTTAGGTTTGCTAGCGGGGGTCCAAGAGACCCAGTACTTC
CASSLGLLAGVQETQYF
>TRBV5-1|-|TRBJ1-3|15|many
TGCGCCAGCAGCTTGGTGTCAGGGTCTGGAAACACCATATATTTT
CASSLVSGSGNTIYF
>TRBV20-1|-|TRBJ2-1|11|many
TGCAGTGCTATAAGAGTCAATGAGCAGTTCTTC
CSAIRVNEQFF
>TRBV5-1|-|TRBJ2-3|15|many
TGCGCCAGCAGCTCTGGGGCAGTCCACACAGATACGCAGTATTTT
CASSSGAVHTDTQYF
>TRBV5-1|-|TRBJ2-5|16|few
TGCGCCAGCAGCTTAGCCCCGGGACCGAGTTTAGAGACCCAGTACTTC
CASSLAPGPSLETQYF
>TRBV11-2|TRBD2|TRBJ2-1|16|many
TGTGCCAGCAGCTTCCTTCGACTAGCGGGGGAGGGTGAGCAGTTCTTC
CASSFLRLAGEGEQFF
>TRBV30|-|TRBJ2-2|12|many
TGTGCCTGGAGTAGGGTATCCGGGGAGCTGTTTTTT
CAWSRVSGELFF
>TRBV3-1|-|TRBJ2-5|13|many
TGTGCCAGCAGCCGACCCGACGGGGAGACCCAGTACTTC
CASSRPDGETQYF
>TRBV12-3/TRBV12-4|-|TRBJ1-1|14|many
TGTGCCAGCAGCCCCGGGACACCCTACACTGAAGCTTTCTTT
CASSPGTPYTEAFF
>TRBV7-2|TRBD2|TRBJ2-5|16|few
TGTGCCAGCAGCTTCCGACTAGCGGGGGATAAAGAGACCCAGTACTTC
CASSFRLAGDKETQYF